The present T cell receptor (beta chain) was sequenced within a study of OX40 agonist ivuxolimab in advanced cancers. Study context: Patients undergoing dose escalation presented with hepatocellular carcinoma, melanoma, renal cell or head and neck cancer. General study findings and limits: Fewer expanded clones were found on average in CD4+ than in CD8+ T cells. The CD4+ and CD8+ T cells in the blood had expanded clonally by week 6 at 0.1 to 3.0 mg/kg. The authors did not determine the antigen specificity of the expanded peripheral T cells.

With respect to this clone: The antigen remains undetermined.

Clones were read by immunoSEQ multiplex PCR, and TCRdb kept only the in-frame ones, dropping some. In the table there are tens of thousands of clones, around 85% of which are singletons. The V gene's germline CDR1 is SGHRS and CDR2 YFSETQ. Trimming took off 5 bases at V and 0 bases at J, with 12 bases between the two ends. The CDR3 spans 15 residues. The specimen comprised CD4+ or CD8+ T cells sorted from blood, sampled in a trial of the OX40 agonist ivuxolimab. The chain carries TRBV5-1 and TRBJ2-1, with D unresolved. This clonotype was obtained from an adult with an advanced solid tumor such as melanoma, head and neck, liver or kidney cancer. The CDR3 loop reads CASRLSQISYNEQFF. CDR3 sequence (DNA): TGCGCCAGCAGATTGTCTCAAATCTCCTACAATGAGCAGTTCTTC.